This is a list of T cell receptor beta chains from one sample in a study of cytomegalovirus exposure and HLA in healthy donors. TCRdb keeps only in-frame clones here, not all; method: immunoSEQ multiplex PCR. In the table there are under 200,000 clones, around 80% of which are singletons. The material sequenced was PBMCs. Receptor source: a woman aged 18 to 35 in good health and CMV-seronegative. Both conserved end residues are part of each CDR3. D genes are given only for firm matches. Not every row has a clone size; where given, it reads once, few, many or a size class.

>-|TRBJ2-2|-|TRBV28
TGTGCCAGCAGTTCCCAAGACACAAGGACCGGGGAGCTGTTTTTT
CASSSQDTRTGELFF
>TRBD2|TRBJ2-1|few|TRBV7-9
TGTGCCAGCAGCCCCCCCTTGTGGACTAGCGGGGGTGACAATGAGCAGTTCTTC
CASSPPLWTSGGDNEQFF
>-|TRBJ2-3|once|TRBV4-2
TGTGCCAGCAGTCAACACTGGGGCTCTAGCACAGATACGCAGTATTTT
CASSQHWGSSTDTQYF
>-|TRBJ2-7|once|TRBV28
TGTGCCAGCAGTCAGGGATCCTACGAGCAGTACTTC
CASSQGSYEQYF
>-|TRBJ2-6|-|TRBV11-3
TGTGCCAGCACAGAAACCAGGGGCTCTGGGGCCAACGTCCTGACTTTC
CASTETRGSGANVLTF
>-|TRBJ2-7|-|TRBV2
TGTGCCAGCCAAACAGCCGCCTACGAGCAGTACTTC
CASQTAAYEQYF
>-|TRBJ2-5|-|TRBV5-5
TGTGCCAGCAGCTCCCACCCTGGACCGGAGGGGACCCAGTACTTC
CASSSHPGPEGTQYF
>TRBD1|TRBJ2-7|-|TRBV29-1
TGCAGCGTAGACAGGGGGTACGAGCAGTACTTC
CSVDRGYEQYF
>-|TRBJ1-2|-|TRBV27
TGTGCCAGCAGGACCGGAGGTCTCTATGGCTACACCTTC
CASRTGGLYGYTF
>-|TRBJ2-2|-|TRBV6-1
TGTGCCAGCAGTGGGGGTGGGGGCTACGGGGAGCTGTTTTTT
CASSGGGGYGELFF
>-|TRBJ1-4|-|TRBV10-3
TGTGCCATCACTTATAATGAAAAACTGTTTTTT
CAITYNEKLFF
>TRBD1|TRBJ1-5|few|TRBV5-4
TGTGCCAGCAGCTTGGACAGGGGGAGCAATCAGCCCCAGCATTTT
CASSLDRGSNQPQHF
>TRBD2|TRBJ2-3|-|TRBV4-1
TGCGCCAGCAGCTGGGAACAGGGGTTGGCTAGCGGGAGCGCAGATACGCAGTATTTT
CASSWEQGLASGSADTQYF
>TRBD2|TRBJ2-1|-|TRBV7-9
TGTGCCAGCACCCCTACCGGGACTAGCAATGAGCAGTTCTTC
CASTPTGTSNEQFF
>TRBD1|TRBJ1-5|-|TRBV19
TGTGCCAGTAGTATAGTAGGTAACAGGGGCGGGAATCAGCCCCAGCATTTT
CASSIVGNRGGNQPQHF
>-|TRBJ2-7|-|TRBV15
TGTGCCACCAGCGAAGCGGGTCTCTCCTACGAGCAGTACTTC
CATSEAGLSYEQYF
>-|TRBJ2-7|-|TRBV2
TGTGCCAGCAGGCCACAGGGAGGGCCCTACGAGCAGTACTTC
CASRPQGGPYEQYF
>TRBD2|TRBJ2-1|-|TRBV12-5
TGTGCTAGTGGTTTCGGTGCCTTTGGCGGGAGGGACCATGAGCAGTTCTTC
CASGFGAFGGRDHEQFF
>-|TRBJ1-4|-|TRBV25-1
TGTGCCAGCAGTGATGGAGGGATTGGTGAAAAACTGTTTTTT
CASSDGGIGEKLFF
>-|TRBJ1-5|-|TRBV28
TGTGCCAGTAATACGGGTGAATCTCAGCCCCAGCATTTT
CASNTGESQPQHF
>-|TRBJ2-5|-|TRBV4-1
TGCGCCAGCAGCCAAGAAGGAGCGGAGGGAGAGGGTGAGACCCAGTACTTC
CASSQEGAEGEGETQYF
>-|TRBJ2-2|few|TRBV7-9
TGTGCCAGCAGCTTATCAACTAGATCTGGGGAGCTGTTTTTT
CASSLSTRSGELFF
>-|TRBJ1-3|-|TRBV2
TGTGCCAGCAGCTCGTCAAGGGGCTCTGGAAACACCATATATTTT
CASSSSRGSGNTIYF
>-|TRBJ2-5|-|TRBV18
TGTGCCAGCTCGGGCGACTACTTTGAGACCCAGTACTTC
CASSGDYFETQYF
>-|TRBJ1-1|few|TRBV11-3
TGTGCCAGCAGCCTCAGACAGTCGCTGAACACTGAAGCTTTCTTT
CASSLRQSLNTEAFF
>TRBD2|TRBJ2-7|-|TRBV28
TGTGCCAGCAGGACCGGGACTAGCGGCCCCGAGCAGTACTTC
CASRTGTSGPEQYF
>TRBD1|TRBJ1-2|-|TRBV5-4
TGTGCCCCCCTCCCGGGACAGAGTATTGGGTATGGCTACACCTTC
CAPLPGQSIGYGYTF
>-|TRBJ2-3|few|TRBV19
TGTGCCAGTAGTCACCCGGGAGCGGATGATACGCAGTATTTT
CASSHPGADDTQYF
>TRBD1|TRBJ2-5|-|TRBV6-6
TGTGCCAGCAGGGGACAGGGGACAGAGACCCAGTACTTC
CASRGQGTETQYF
>-|TRBJ1-5|-|TRBV7-6
TGTGCCAGCAGCGGCGACGACAGGACTCAGCCCCAGCATTTT
CASSGDDRTQPQHF
>TRBD1|TRBJ1-3|-|TRBV6-6
TGTGCCAGCACCCGGGACAGCTCTGGAAACACCATATATTTT
CASTRDSSGNTIYF
>-|TRBJ1-2|-|TRBV28
TGTGCCAGCAGGCTAACGGGGAACTATGGCTACACCTTC
CASRLTGNYGYTF
>-|TRBJ1-6|-|TRBV27
TGTGCCAGCAGTTTGGTTGGCAGGGGTCGGTCACCCCTCCACTTT
CASSLVGRGRSPLHF
>-|TRBJ2-1|-|TRBV5-4
TGTGCCAGCAGCTACCGCCAGGGTTGGGAGCAGTTCTTC
CASSYRQGWEQFF
>TRBD2|TRBJ2-1|-|TRBV2
TGTGCCAGCAGTCCCAGGACTAGCGGGAGCAATGAGCAGTTCTTC
CASSPRTSGSNEQFF
>TRBD1|TRBJ2-1|-|TRBV15
TGTGCCACCAGCAGCACAGGGGGCTTGTACAATGAGCAGTTCTTC
CATSSTGGLYNEQFF
>TRBD1|TRBJ2-1|-|TRBV2
TGTGCCAGCAGGGGGACAGGACCCTACAATGAGCAGTTCTTC
CASRGTGPYNEQFF
>TRBD2|TRBJ2-2|-|TRBV4-2
TGTGCCAGCAGCCCTGCGGGGGTGTACACCGGGGAGCTGTTTTTT
CASSPAGVYTGELFF
>-|TRBJ2-2|-|TRBV27
TGTGCCAGCAGTTTATTAACGGGGAACACCGGGGAGCTGTTTTTT
CASSLLTGNTGELFF
>-|TRBJ2-1|-|TRBV2
TGTGCCAGCAGCGGTTATGAGCAGTTCTTC
CASSGYEQFF
>TRBD2|TRBJ2-7|few|TRBV11-3
TGTGCCAGCAGCCCTAGCGGGGGAGGGGGCAAGAACGAGCAGTACTTC
CASSPSGGGGKNEQYF
>TRBD2|TRBJ2-7|-|TRBV6-5
TGTGCCAGCAGTTTCGCTAGCGGGATAACCTACGAGCAGTACTTC
CASSFASGITYEQYF